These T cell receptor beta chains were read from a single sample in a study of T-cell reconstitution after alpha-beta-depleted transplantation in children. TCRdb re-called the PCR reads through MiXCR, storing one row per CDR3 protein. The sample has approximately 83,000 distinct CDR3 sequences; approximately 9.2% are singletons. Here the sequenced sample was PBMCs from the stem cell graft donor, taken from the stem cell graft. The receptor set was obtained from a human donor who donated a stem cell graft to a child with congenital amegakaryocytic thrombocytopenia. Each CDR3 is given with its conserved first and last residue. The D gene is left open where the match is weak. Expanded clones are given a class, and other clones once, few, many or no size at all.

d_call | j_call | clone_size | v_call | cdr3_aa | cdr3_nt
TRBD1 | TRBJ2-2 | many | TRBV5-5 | CASSFPPGQLNTGELFF | TGTGCCAGCAGCTTCCCACCGGGACAGCTAAACACCGGGGAGCTGTTTTTT
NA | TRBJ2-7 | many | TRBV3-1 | CASSHNRGYEQYF | TGTGCCAGCAGCCATAATAGGGGCTACGAGCAGTACTTC
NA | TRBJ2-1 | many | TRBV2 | CASSGGGGFGQFF | TGTGCCAGCAGTGGTGGGGGTGGGTTTGGGCAGTTCTTC
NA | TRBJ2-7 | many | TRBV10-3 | CAISEGWQGPYEQYF | TGTGCCATCAGTGAAGGGTGGCAGGGTCCCTACGAGCAGTACTTC
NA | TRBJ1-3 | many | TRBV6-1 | CASRTMGGGSGNTIYF | TGTGCCAGCCGGACTATGGGGGGAGGGTCTGGAAACACCATATATTTT
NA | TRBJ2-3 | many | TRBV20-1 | CSAIRGYGGADTQYF | TGCAGTGCTATCCGGGGCTACGGGGGAGCGGATACGCAGTATTTT
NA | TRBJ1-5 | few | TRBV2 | CASCLVASRSDSNQPQHF | TGTGCCAGCTGTTTAGTGGCCAGTCGTTCCGATAGCAATCAGCCCCAGCATTTT
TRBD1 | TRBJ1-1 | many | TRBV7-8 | CASSSRGVTGDEAFF | TGTGCCAGCAGCTCAAGAGGGGTGACAGGGGATGAAGCTTTCTTT
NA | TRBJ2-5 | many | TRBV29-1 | CSVGRQAPTQYF | TGCAGCGTGGGGCGACAGGCGCCGACCCAGTACTTC
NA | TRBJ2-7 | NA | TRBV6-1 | CASRIEQGRSYEQYF | TGTGCCAGCAGAATAGAACAGGGACGCTCCTACGAGCAGTACTTC